These T cell receptor beta chains were read from a single sample in a study of cytomegalovirus exposure and HLA in healthy donors. The table came from immunoSEQ multiplex PCR; TCRdb's copy has only in-frame clones and leaves some out. The repertoire holds about 160,000 clones, with approximately 86% as singletons. Sequenced input: PBMCs. These receptor sequences come from a woman under 30 in good health and CMV-seronegative. Both conserved end residues are part of each CDR3. D genes are given only for firm matches.

>TRBV5-1|TRBJ2-7|.
CASSLTARLGGHSYEQYF
>TRBV9|TRBJ1-2|.
CASSVGGQIGNNYGYTF
>TRBV5-6|TRBJ2-7|TRBD2
CASSSSGGLYEQYF
>TRBV2|TRBJ2-1|TRBD2
CASKGKREARNEQFF
>TRBV9|TRBJ2-1|TRBD2
CASSVEQLAGVEQFF
>TRBV6-1|TRBJ2-7|.
CASRRQALNYEQYF
>TRBV19|TRBJ1-3|.
CASSMKPLGGSSGNTIYF
>TRBV5-1|TRBJ2-2|.
CASRPEGLFTGELFF
>TRBV28|TRBJ1-5|.
CASSRGGAYSNQPQHF
>TRBV5-1|TRBJ1-1|.
CASSLDGRVPTYTTEAFF
>TRBV2|TRBJ2-5|TRBD2
CASSPSGIIPLIQETQYF
>TRBV6-4|TRBJ2-3|TRBD2
CASSPSGGSTDTQYF
>TRBV7-9|TRBJ2-7|TRBD2
CASSLVRGGEQYF
>TRBV28|TRBJ2-5|TRBD2
CASSPGTTQETQYF
>TRBV19|TRBJ1-2|TRBD1
CASRKQGAFDGYTF
>TRBV19|TRBJ2-7|TRBD2
CASAGTSGGLSPYEQYF
>TRBV10-3|TRBJ2-5|.
CAISDFGAAQETQYF
>TRBV9|.|.
CASSVESSYEQYF
>TRBV6-5|TRBJ2-1|TRBD1
CASYGQGNHEQFF
>TRBV4-1|TRBJ1-2|.
CASSQDNRASNYGYTF
>TRBV21-1|TRBJ1-5|.
CASSKRDRGLSRNQPQHF
>TRBV6-4|TRBJ1-1|TRBD1
CASSLTGENTEAFF
>TRBV4-2|TRBJ1-2|.
CASSQGQGYPF
>TRBV5-6|TRBJ1-2|TRBD1
CASSRQGGDGYTF
>TRBV5-1|TRBJ1-4|TRBD1
CASSLFAWGTVNEKLFF
>TRBV28|TRBJ2-6|TRBD1
CASSLRTGSGANVLTF
>TRBV6-6|TRBJ2-6|.
CATVSSGANVLTF
>TRBV29-1|TRBJ2-7|TRBD2
CSVTGTSGAYEQYF
>TRBV7-3|TRBJ2-3|TRBD2
CASSRIGGAGGTDTQYF
>TRBV27|TRBJ2-7|TRBD2
CASSAASGVYEQYF
>TRBV27|TRBJ2-7|.
CASSQNAGGSYEQYF
>TRBV5-6|TRBJ1-1|.
CASSLVANTEAFF
>TRBV6-1|TRBJ1-1|TRBD1
CASSNNRGGTEAFF
>TRBV28|TRBJ2-5|TRBD2
CASGGAGWQETQYF
>TRBV11-2|TRBJ1-5|.
CASSPQGNQPQHF
>TRBV14|TRBJ1-2|TRBD1
CASSGNTGTGVGYTF
>TRBV10-2|TRBJ2-7|.
CASSESRLLSSYEQYF
>TRBV19|.|TRBD1
CASTPTGWGEQYF
>TRBV30|TRBJ1-2|.
CAWSSTGFNYGYTF
>TRBV10-3|TRBJ2-3|TRBD2
CAIISGLAGGTDTQYF
>TRBV5-1|TRBJ2-3|TRBD2
CASSLRLAGATDTQYF
>TRBV2|TRBJ1-2|TRBD1
CASSRGQGSYGYTF
>TRBV9|TRBJ1-1|.
CASSVKAAGNTEAFF
>TRBV11-2|TRBJ1-1|.
CASSFASGGRTEAFF
>TRBV10-3|TRBJ2-5|.
CAISPQGPRETQYF